This TCR beta chain appears in the sequencing data of a study of CD8+CD57+ T cells in acquired aplastic anemia. Broader study findings: Patients and controls had in common 25 to 35 CD8+ CDR3 sequences.

The CDR3 covers 14 residues. Trimming removed 10 bases from V and 5 bases from J, with 15 bases in between. Germline loops: CDR1 MNHNS, CDR2 SASEGT. TCR beta VDJ and CDR3 were profiled, and genomic DNA was the template. TCRdb used MiXCR to reprocess the reads, holding one entry per CDR3 protein. The sample records roughly 170,000 distinct CDR3 sequences, almost 50% being singletons. Patients chosen for sequencing had CD8+CD57+ cells that had expanded, as shown by flow cytometry. Patients, without exception, had severe acquired aplastic anemia. All patients were therapy-naive when blood was sampled. In this sample, this clonotype turned up many times. Its antigen remains unknown.

J is TRBJ1-6 and V is TRBV6-1; D not certain. The sample was sorted CD4+, CD8+, or CD8+CD57+ T cells (not recorded which) from PBMCs. The receptor was isolated from a human donor with aplastic anemia. CDR3 region: CATTTQINNSPLHF. CDR3 bases: TGTGCCACCACTACTCAGATCAATAATTCACCCCTCCACTTT.